This T cell receptor beta chain was found in a study of T cell repertoires in cytomegalovirus infection (dated by TCRdb to the late 2010s). Context from the whole study: Because public TCR beta signatures pointed to carriage of CMV infection together with the matching HLA type, the HLA type of each donor mattered for the analysis. What the research found in general, with its limitations: The ex vivo response was dominated by HLA-C-restricted CMV-specific TCR beta clonotypes, which also provided the single most frequent clonotype in two of eight donors. Cumulative frequency of public TCR beta family members discriminated carriers of CMV infection plus the relevant HLA type in this cohort and an independent 352-donor cohort.

Sequences SGHTA (CDR1) and FQGNSA (CDR2) are obtained from the germline V gene. V and J are trimmed by 2 bases and 2 bases, and the gene matches miss 4 bases of the junction. The CDR3 numbers 15 residues from cysteine through phenylalanine. Only CDR3 DNA is held: 45 bases, read in frame from base 1. The sequencing machine was an Illumina HiSeq 1500. Using fastp trimming at Q25 and MiXCR clonotype assembly, TCRdb reanalyzed the public sequencing data and kept in-frame beta chains. Merged by CDR3 protein, the rows form single entries marked with the most common genes and DNA. This sample holds about 320,000 distinct CDR3 sequences; 9% to 9.5% were observed only once. In total, the top ten clones hold around 4.5% of the sample. This clonotype was seen at least ten times. No antigen is known for it. The record has no base qualities; no much larger clone is one base away.

The sequence derives from a human donor in good health (CMV status not recorded). Some clones in this sample may be carry-over from other donors' samples. The sample taken for sequencing was PBMCs. The chain joins TRBV7-2 to TRBJ2-5; TRBD2 lines up with 8 middle nucleotides. The sequenced DNA is TGTGCCAGCAGCTTACGACTAGCGCCACAAGAGACCCAGTACTTC. Translated, it gives CASSLRLAPQETQYF.